The 20 T cell receptor beta chains in this list originate from one sample, sequenced in a study of read filtering for tumor transcriptome and immune sequencing (dated by TCRdb to between 2020 and 2021). Sequencer: Illumina HiSeq 4000. The Immunoverse kit was used to build TCR libraries from around 400 ng RNA, with molecular barcoded adaptors covering alpha/delta and beta/gamma chains. TCRdb ran its own pipeline on the public reads, namely fastp trimming at Q25 and MiXCR clone calling, and kept in-frame beta chains. Rows merge per CDR3 protein into single entries with the most common DNA and genes. Across this sample there are roughly 41,000 distinct CDR3 sequences, with about an eighth seen only once. The top ten hold around 37% of the sample. Sequenced sample: a population of CD138-negative cells sorted from bone marrow. Explained via the paper, the cell subset or site label denotes: bone marrow mononuclear cells depleted of CD138+ plasma/myeloma cells by negative magnetic selection. These receptors came from a donor older than 35 with multiple myeloma.

This clonotype was found many times. The chain recombines TRBV5-6 with TRBJ2-1; no clear D. This CDR3 has 14 amino acids. V was trimmed by 3 bases and J by 10 bases, leaving 17 bases between them. Germline CDR1 is SGHDT and CDR2 is YYEEEE. The CDR3 sequence: CASSSPGLKGEQFF. The CDR3 region has the DNA TGTGCCAGCAGCTCCCCGGGTCTAAAAGGAGAGCAGTTCTTC.

This clonotype was observed a handful of times. The chain links TRBV28 to TRBJ2-7; unclear D gene. Germline CDR1 and CDR2: MDHEN and SYDVKM. Deletions cut 5 bases from V and 1 base from J, with 6 bases between. The CDR3 extends over 12 amino acids. This CDR3 is CASSQPSYEQYF. The CDR3 coding sequence is TGTGCCAGCAGTCAGCCATCCTACGAGCAGTACTTC.

This clonotype showed up just a few times. A much larger clone lies one base from this, so it may be a read error. This sequence joins TRBV2 and TRBJ2-5; 7 nucleotides agree with TRBD2. This CDR3 region has 17 residues. Germline V lookup: CDR1 SNHLY, CDR2 FYNNEI. Losses at the gene ends were 0 bases for V and 4 bases for J; bases not matched to a gene: 11. The CDR3 region is CASSEAWEAGRGETQYF. The CDR3 DNA follows: TGTGCCAGCAGTGAAGCGTGGGAAGCGGGGAGGGGAGAGACCCAGTACTTC.

This clonotype was seen ten or more times. V and J are TRBV28 and TRBJ2-1; D may be TRBD2 (6 bases). Germline loops: CDR1 MDHEN, CDR2 SYDVKM. The CDR3 runs to 15 residues. Trimming left V 7 bases short and J 4 bases short, with 17 bases between. CDR3 in DNA: TGTGCCAGCACCCAAGGCGGGATAGCATACAATGAGCAGTTCTTC. Protein sequence: CASTQGGIAYNEQFF.

This clonotype was picked up many times. The chain has TRBV18 and TRBJ2-7; weak D call: TRBD2 (6 bases). The CDR3 runs to 16 residues. CDR1 and CDR2 (germline): KGHSH, LQKENI. Trimming removed 1 base at V and 2 bases at J, with 15 bases between. For the CDR3, the DNA is TGTGCCAGCTCACCACGGCCAGCGGGCGTTACCTACGAGCAGTACTTC. Translating it yields CASSPRPAGVTYEQYF. Together with reference TRBV18 and TRBJ2-7, the CDR3 gives the full variable domain: NAGVMQNPRHLVRRRGQEARLRCSPMKGHSHVYWYRQLPEEGLKFMVYLQKENIIDESGMPKERFSAEFPKEGPSILRIQQVVRGDSAAYFCASSPRPAGVTYEQYFGPGTRLTVT.

This clonotype came up a few times. No conserved phenylalanine or tryptophan is present at the end of the CDR3, so a read error is the likely explanation. V usage is TRBV19 and J usage is TRBJ2-1; the D gene is possibly TRBD2 (5 bases). CDR1 is LNHDA, CDR2 SQIVND, per germline (reference sequence). The CDR3 runs to 12 residues. The V end was cut by 7 bases, the J end by 8 bases, with 12 bases between. The DNA of the CDR3 is TGTGCCAGTACAGCGGACCGCGATGAGCAGTTCCTC. Protein product: CASTADRDEQFL.

Many counts were recorded for this clonotype. The chain employs TRBV6-5 and TRBJ2-7; weak D call: TRBD2 (6 bases). Trimming cost V 2 bases and J 4 bases, with 12 bases left between them. Germline loops: CDR1 MNHEY, CDR2 SVGAGI. This CDR3 has 14 amino acids. The CDR3 DNA sequence: TGTGCCAGCAGTTACGGTTTTGGGGGGTACGAGCAGTACTTC. It codes for CASSYGFGGYEQYF.

This clonotype was seen ten or more times. This chain joins TRBV20-1 and TRBJ2-7, with 8 bases aligning to TRBD1. The CDR3 has 14 amino acids. Unmatched junction bases numbered 9, after V lost 5 bases and J lost 3 bases. Per germline, CDR1 DFQATT and CDR2 SNEGSKA (reference sequence). CDR3 region: CSARSGTGLYEQYF. The DNA of the CDR3 is TGCAGTGCTCGGTCCGGGACAGGACTCTACGAGCAGTACTTC.

This chain links TRBV3-1 with TRBJ2-1, with a weak D call TRBD1 (5 bases). This CDR3 has 13 amino acids. Germline CDR1 is LGHDT and CDR2 is YNNKEL (reference sequence). Trimming removed 4 bases at V and 11 bases at J, with 15 bases between. CDR3 nucleotides: TGTGCCAGCAGCCCCCAAATCAGGGATAAGCAGTTCTTC. Protein: CASSPQIRDKQFF.

This clonotype was counted at least ten times. This chain connects TRBV18 to TRBJ2-7; no firm D call. Trimming removed 5 bases from V and 5 bases from J, with 16 bases in between. The germline gives CDR1 KGHSH, CDR2 LQKENI. The CDR3 is 14 amino acids. This CDR3 is CASSGSVTGHEQYF. The DNA of the CDR3 is TGTGCCAGCTCAGGCAGCGTAACTGGCCACGAGCAGTACTTC.

In its sample, this clonotype was seen many times. This chain uses TRBV29-1 with TRBJ2-3; D might be TRBD1 (5 bases). Germline V lookup: CDR1 SQVTM, CDR2 ANQGSEA. The CDR3 has 12 amino acids. V was cut by 3 bases and J by 6 bases, with 10 bases left in between. The CDR3 sequence is CSVDGATDTQYF. DNA of the CDR3: TGCAGCGTTGATGGGGCCACGGATACGCAGTATTTT.

In this sample, this clonotype turned up many times. The chain carries TRBV6-5 and TRBJ2-1, with 8 positions matching TRBD2. The CDR3 is 14 amino acids. Germline CDR1 MNHEY, CDR2 SVGAGI. J was trimmed by 7 bases and V by 6 bases; bases with no gene match: 8. This CDR3 is CASSVTSGRNEQFF. The CDR3 DNA sequence: TGTGCCAGCAGCGTGACAAGCGGGAGAAATGAGCAGTTCTTC.

For this clonotype: The junction does not match germline at one end; this may be a read error. The chain couples TRBV5-1 to TRBJ1-5; 7 bases fit TRBD1. The germline V gene has CDR1 SGHRS and CDR2 YFSETQ. This CDR3 contains 17 residues. The CDR3 loop is CASSAFTGEDSNRPQHF. The CDR3 nucleotides read TGCGCCAGCAGCGCCTTCACAGGGGAGGACAGCAATCGGCCCCAGCATTTT. The variable domain in full, with the rest retrieved from reference TRBV5-1 and TRBJ1-5, is KAGVTQTPRYLIKTRGQQVTLSCSPISGHRSVSWYQQTPGQGLQFLFEYFSETQRNKGNFPGRFSGRQFSNSRSEMNVSTLELGDSALYLCASSAFTGEDSNRPQHFGDGTRLSIL.

Remarks on this clonotype: A much larger clonotype is one base distant, so this may be a read error. This rearrangement joins TRBV20-1 to TRBJ2-7; 8 nucleotides align to TRBD1. V dropped 0 bases and J dropped 3; count of bases not matched to a gene: 1. Germline-derived CDR1 and CDR2 are DFQATT and SNEGSKA (reference sequence). This CDR3 comprises 13 residues. CDR3 loop: CSARDDRGYEQYF. CDR3 sequence (DNA): TGCAGTGCTAGAGATGACAGGGGCTACGAGCAGTACTTC.

This clonotype was counted at least ten times. The genes are TRBV7-9 and TRBJ1-1, with D possibly matching TRBD1 (5 bases). The germline V and J ends were trimmed by 2 bases and 7 bases, with 14 bases remaining between them. Germline CDR1 is SEHNR and CDR2 is FQNEAQ (reference sequence). This CDR3 is 14 amino acids long. In DNA, the CDR3 is TGTGCCAGCAGCTTACTAGGGGATCGGAGTGAAGCTTTCTTT. Its translation: CASSLLGDRSEAFF.

Worth noting for this clonotype: The junction departs from the called germline gene at one end, perhaps through a read error. This sequence joins TRBV10-3 and TRBJ2-6; 8 positions agree with TRBD1. Germline V gives CDR1 ENHRY, CDR2 SYGVKD. The CDR3 covers 19 residues. CDR3 sequence: CAISESGRGPLSGANVPTF. CDR3 nucleotides: TGTGCCATCAGCGAGTCGGGCAGGGGGCCTCTCTCTGGGGCCAACGTCCCGACTTTC.

CDR3 sequence: CASSEGTVSNTEAFF. CDR3 sequence (DNA): TGCGCCAGCAGTGAGGGGACAGTGTCGAACACTGAAGCTTTCTTT. This chain uses TRBV10-1 with TRBJ1-1; 7 bases are a match to TRBD1. Germline loops: CDR1 WNHNN, CDR2 SYGVQD (reference sequence). Losses at the gene ends were 2 bases for V and 1 base for J; bases not matched to a gene: 4. This CDR3 contains 15 residues.

This clonotype was counted at least ten times. The rearrangement uses TRBV5-5 and TRBJ2-3, with TRBD2 identical over 7 bases. V lost 1 base, J lost 4 bases, and 9 bases stayed unmatched. This CDR3 has 16 residues. Germline V CDR1 and CDR2: SGHKS, YYEKEE (reference sequence). The CDR3, as DNA: TGTGCCAGCAGCTTGATGGCGACTAGCTCTCCAGATACGCAGTATTTT. This sequence encodes CASSLMATSSPDTQYF.

The chain is built from TRBV20-1 and TRBJ1-3, with unresolved D. With 0 bases removed from V and 1 base from J, the gap between germline ends came to 10 bases. The CDR3 has 15 amino acids. CDR1 DFQATT and CDR2 SNEGSKA come from the germline V gene (reference sequence). CDR3 in amino acids: CSARDGLKSGNTIYF. In nucleotides, the CDR3 is TGCAGTGCTAGAGATGGACTTAAATCTGGAAACACCATATATTTT.

This clonotype was counted ten times or more. The V gene is TRBV9, the J gene TRBJ1-5; 7 bases match TRBD1. CDR1 is SGDLS, CDR2 YYNGEE, per germline. With 3 bases clipped from V and 2 bases from J, the junction kept 2 bases outside the gene matches. CDR3 length: 14 residues. The CDR3 protein is CASSGQGGNQPQHF. The DNA of the CDR3 is TGTGCCAGCAGCGGGCAGGGGGGCAATCAGCCCCAGCATTTT.